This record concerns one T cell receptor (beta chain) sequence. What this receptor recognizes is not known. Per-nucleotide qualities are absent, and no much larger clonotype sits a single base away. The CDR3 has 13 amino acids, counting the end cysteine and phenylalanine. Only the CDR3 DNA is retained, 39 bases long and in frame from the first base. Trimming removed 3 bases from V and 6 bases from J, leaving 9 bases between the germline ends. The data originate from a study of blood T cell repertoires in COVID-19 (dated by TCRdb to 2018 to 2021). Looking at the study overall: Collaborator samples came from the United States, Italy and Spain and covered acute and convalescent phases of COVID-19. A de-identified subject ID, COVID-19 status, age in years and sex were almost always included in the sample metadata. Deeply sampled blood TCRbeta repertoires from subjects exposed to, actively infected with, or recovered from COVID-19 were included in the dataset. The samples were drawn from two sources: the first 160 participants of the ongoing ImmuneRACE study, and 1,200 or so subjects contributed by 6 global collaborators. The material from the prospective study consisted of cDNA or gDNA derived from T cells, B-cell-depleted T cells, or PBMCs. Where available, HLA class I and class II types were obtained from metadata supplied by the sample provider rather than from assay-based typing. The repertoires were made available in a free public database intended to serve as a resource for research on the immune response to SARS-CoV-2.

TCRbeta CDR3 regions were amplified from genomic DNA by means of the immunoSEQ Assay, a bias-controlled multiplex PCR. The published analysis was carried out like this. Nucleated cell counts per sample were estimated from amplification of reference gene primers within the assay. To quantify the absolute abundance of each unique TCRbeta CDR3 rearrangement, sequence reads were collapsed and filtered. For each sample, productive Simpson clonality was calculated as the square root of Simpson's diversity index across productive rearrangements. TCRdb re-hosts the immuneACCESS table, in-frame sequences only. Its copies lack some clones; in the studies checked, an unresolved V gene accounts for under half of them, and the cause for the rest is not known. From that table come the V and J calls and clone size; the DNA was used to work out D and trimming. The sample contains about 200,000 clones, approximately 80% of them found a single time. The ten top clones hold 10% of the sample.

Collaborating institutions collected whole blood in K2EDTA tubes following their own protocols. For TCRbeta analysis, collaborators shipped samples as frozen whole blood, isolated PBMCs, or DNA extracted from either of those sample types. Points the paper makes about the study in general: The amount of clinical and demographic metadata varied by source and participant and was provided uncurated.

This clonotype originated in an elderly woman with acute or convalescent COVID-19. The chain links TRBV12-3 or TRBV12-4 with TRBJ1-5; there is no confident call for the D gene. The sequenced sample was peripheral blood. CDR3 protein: CASSLMGGQPQHF. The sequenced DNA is TGTGCCAGCAGTTTGATGGGAGGTCAGCCCCAGCATTTT.